This T cell receptor (beta chain) emerged from a study of Tregs in tolerant kidney transplant recipients. Study background: CD4+CD25+CD127- cells came from roughly 3-day belatacept mixed lymphocyte reactions, some with roughly five-day graft donor restimulation. Study conclusions and caveats: This study did not directly address biological reproducibility. Few patients were studied, so findings need validation in larger groups. The most relevant donor-specific Treg TCRbeta repertoire apparently came from expansion with activated donor B cells.

Germline CDR1 and CDR2: MNHEY and SVGAGI. The CDR3 totals 14 residues. Trimming removed 2 bases at V and 4 bases at J, with 9 bases between. The table came from immunoSEQ multiplex PCR; TCRdb's copy has only in-frame clones and leaves some out. The data show fewer than 40,000 clones, 82% seen once. A remark on this clone: Antigen: not known.

V usage is TRBV6-5 and J usage is TRBJ1-3, with D possibly being TRBD1 (5 bases). Sequencing used Tregs from blood cultured with allogeneic cells. This clonotype was obtained from a human donor in good health. The CDR3 sequence is CASSYGTAGNTIYF. The DNA for the CDR3 is TGTGCCAGCAGTTACGGGACGGCCGGAAACACCATATATTTT.